One and the same sample provided the 26 T cell receptor beta chains below, sequenced in a study of CD8 T cells in ankylosing spondylitis. Findings and caveats of the study: Ankylosing spondylitis blood appeared to carry a characteristic TCR beta motif of roughly eight highly homologous variants.

One entry per CDR3 protein, called by TCRdb with MiXCR from the 5' RACE reads. Among approximately 500,000 distinct CDR3 sequences listed, approximately 11% were seen once. No antigen has been identified for these receptors. The sequenced sample consisted of blood, either unsorted or a sorted T cell fraction (not recorded which). The receptors shown here come from a male donor with ankylosing spondylitis.

This clonotype came up many times. The chain has TRBV28 and TRBJ2-7; 11 bases are shared with TRBD2. Germline trimming cut 4 bases from V and 9 bases from J; bases unmatched to any gene: 11. From germline, CDR1 is MDHEN and CDR2 SYDVKM. This CDR3 is built from 15 residues. The CDR3, as DNA: TGTGCCAGCAGTTCCCCACTAGCGGGAGATCGGGCGCAGTACGTC. Translation: CASSSPLAGDRAQYV.

This clonotype was seen only once. The V call is TRBV7-9, the J call TRBJ1-2; 7 nucleotides align to TRBD1. The CDR3 is made up of 12 amino acids. The V segment lost 4 bases and the J segment 8 bases; nucleotides outside the gene matches: 4. In germline, CDR1 is SEHNR, CDR2 FQNEAQ (reference sequence). The CDR3 DNA is TGTGCCAGCAGCTCGGGACAGCGGGGCTACACCTTC. It yields the protein CASSSGQRGYTF.

The rearrangement links TRBV10-2 to TRBJ2-1; 13 bases align to TRBD2. From germline, CDR1 is WSHSY and CDR2 SAAADI. The V segment lost 6 bases and the J segment 8 bases; nucleotides outside the gene matches: 4. The CDR3 runs to 14 residues. CDR3 in amino acids: CASRTSGRADEQFF. CDR3 DNA sequence: TGCGCCAGCAGAACTAGCGGGAGGGCCGATGAGCAGTTCTTC.

The chain couples TRBV5-1 to TRBJ2-7; TRBD2 agrees at 8 bases. Germline V CDR1 and CDR2: SGHRS, YFSETQ. The CDR3 is made up of 15 amino acids. V lost 2 bases to trimming and J lost 6 bases; unmatched junction nucleotides: 10. CDR3: CASSFSGGTLSEQYF. CDR3 sequence (DNA): TGCGCCAGCAGCTTTTCGGGGGGGACCCTTAGCGAGCAGTACTTC. The full variable domain, rest sourced from reference TRBV5-1 and TRBJ2-7, is KAGVTQTPRYLIKTRGQQVTLSCSPISGHRSVSWYQQTPGQGLQFLFEYFSETQRNKGNFPGRFSGRQFSNSRSEMNVSTLELGDSALYLCASSFSGGTLSEQYFGPGTRLTVT.

This clonotype occurred a few times. The chain couples TRBV5-1 to TRBJ2-7; D is ambiguous. The germline V and J ends were trimmed by 3 bases and 1 base, with 8 bases remaining between them. Germline lookup yields CDR1 SGHRS and CDR2 YFSETQ. CDR3 size: 13 residues. CDR3 region: CASSWTLSYEQYF. The CDR3 DNA reads as TGCGCCAGCAGCTGGACGCTATCCTACGAGCAGTACTTC. Full variable domain (remainder filled in from reference TRBV5-1 and TRBJ2-7): KAGVTQTPRYLIKTRGQQVTLSCSPISGHRSVSWYQQTPGQGLQFLFEYFSETQRNKGNFPGRFSGRQFSNSRSEMNVSTLELGDSALYLCASSWTLSYEQYFGPGTRLTVT.

This clonotype was counted a few times. This rearrangement joins TRBV5-5 to TRBJ2-1, with a possible D match to TRBD1 (5 bases). The V end lost 1 base, the J end lost 7 bases, and 9 bases lay between the germline ends. Germline lookup yields CDR1 SGHKS and CDR2 YYEKEE (reference sequence). CDR3 length equals 13 residues. The CDR3 nucleotides are TGTGCCAGCAGCTTGCCCAGGGCTAATGAGCAGTTCTTC. This sequence encodes CASSLPRANEQFF. The entire variable domain, with the rest obtained from reference TRBV5-5 and TRBJ2-1, is as follows: DAGVTQSPTHLIKTRGQQVTLRCSPISGHKSVSWYQQVLGQGPQFIFQYYEKEERGRGNFPDRFSARQFPNYSSELNVNALLLGDSALYLCASSLPRANEQFFGPGTRLTVL.

The chain links TRBV9 to TRBJ2-1; 8 positions agree with TRBD2. The trim removed 4 bases at V and 2 bases at J, leaving 5 bases unmatched. CDR1 SGDLS and CDR2 YYNGEE come from the germline V gene. The CDR3 covers 15 residues. The CDR3 loop reads CASSKAGEPYNEQFF. The CDR3, as DNA: TGTGCCAGCAGCAAAGCGGGAGAACCCTACAATGAGCAGTTCTTC.

There are a few counts of this clonotype. The rearrangement uses TRBV13 and TRBJ2-1, with TRBD2 identical over 10 bases. Germline-derived CDR1 and CDR2 are PRHDT and FYEKMQ (reference sequence). V gave up 2 bases and J gave up 2 bases; unmatched junction bases: 3. CDR3 length equals 16 residues. The CDR3 protein is CASSLSSGRPYNEQFF. The CDR3 DNA is TGTGCCAGCAGCTTATCTAGCGGGAGACCCTACAATGAGCAGTTCTTC.

This clonotype was seen only a few times. The chain joins TRBV9 to TRBJ2-1, with D perhaps TRBD2 (5 bases). V was cut by 4 bases and J by 2 bases, with 13 bases left in between. The CDR3 runs to 15 residues. Germline values: CDR1 SGDLS, CDR2 YYNGEE. CDR3 loop: CASSRPGSTYNEQFF. The DNA for the CDR3 is TGTGCCAGCAGCCGTCCGGGGAGTACCTACAATGAGCAGTTCTTC.

This clonotype was counted between two and nine times. CDR3 protein: CASSSDGTGNIQYF. CDR3 bases: TGCGCCAGCAGCTCAGACGGGACAGGGAACATTCAGTACTTC. The chain uses TRBV5-1 and TRBJ2-4, with 9 bases identical to TRBD1. CDR1 is SGHRS and CDR2 is YFSETQ in the germline V gene. The CDR3 covers 14 residues. After removal of 3 bases from V and 7 bases from J, the junction contained 5 bases not matched to a gene.

The chain combines TRBV24-1 with TRBJ2-1; D may be TRBD2 (5 bases). The germline V and J ends were trimmed by 1 base and 0 bases, with 9 bases remaining between them. The CDR3 runs 16 residues. The germline V gene encodes CDR1 KGHDR and CDR2 SFDVKD. In DNA form, the CDR3 reads TGTGCCACCAGTGATTTTGAGGGTAGCTCCTACAATGAGCAGTTCTTC. This encodes CATSDFEGSSYNEQFF.

This chain uses TRBV5-1 with TRBJ2-3, with D possibly being TRBD1 (5 bases). The V end lost 3 bases, the J end lost 2 bases, and 10 bases lay between the germline ends. This CDR3 spans 14 amino acids. Germline V gene data show CDR1 as SGHRS and CDR2 as YFSETQ. CDR3 residues: CASSSGQDTDTQYF. CDR3 DNA sequence: TGCGCCAGCAGCTCCGGACAAGACACAGATACGCAGTATTTT.

The chain has TRBV7-9 and TRBJ2-5; possible D gene TRBD2, 5 bases. The CDR3 consists of 15 residues. Germline values: CDR1 SEHNR, CDR2 FQNEAQ (reference sequence). The V end lost 0 bases, the J end lost 2 bases, and 10 bases lay between the germline ends. The CDR3 region is CASSLAGREQETQYF. CDR3 in DNA: TGTGCCAGCAGCTTAGCGGGAAGGGAGCAAGAGACCCAGTACTTC.

The chain employs TRBV11-3 and TRBJ2-7; 7 bases align to TRBD1. The CDR3 sequence is 14 residues long. V shed 4 bases, J shed 0 bases, and the junction held 3 bases outside the gene matches. Germline CDR1 and CDR2: SGHNT and YENEEA. CDR3 amino acids: CASSSTGSSYEQYV. DNA for the CDR3: TGTGCCAGCAGCTCGACAGGGAGCTCCTACGAGCAGTACGTC.

This clonotype has ten or more counts. The CDR3, as DNA: TGCAGCGTTGGGTGGACGAACACCGGGGAGCTGTTTTTT. Translation gives CSVGWTNTGELFF. The chain couples TRBV29-1 to TRBJ2-2; D gene uncertain. The CDR3 runs to 13 residues. Trimming shortened V by 4 bases and J by 0 bases, and 6 bases separated the two germline ends. Germline loops: CDR1 SQVTM, CDR2 ANQGSEA.

The chain employs TRBV24-1 and TRBJ2-2; the D is unclear. The CDR3 is 16 residues long. In germline, CDR1 is KGHDR, CDR2 SFDVKD. Trimming removed 2 bases at V and 0 bases at J, with 9 bases between. The CDR3 loop reads CATSDSSGPNTGELFF. CDR3 nucleotides: TGTGCCACCAGTGATTCTAGTGGACCGAACACCGGGGAGCTGTTTTTT.

This clonotype turned up a few times. In DNA form, the CDR3 reads TGTGCCAGCAGCTTAATCGATTATAGCTCCTACAATGAGCAGTTCTTC. Protein sequence: CASSLIDYSSYNEQFF. The chain links TRBV7-9 to TRBJ2-1; unclear D gene. The length of the CDR3 is 16 residues. The germline gives CDR1 SEHNR, CDR2 FQNEAQ (reference sequence). V was cut by 2 bases and J by 0 bases, with 11 bases left in between. The full variable domain, its missing parts supplied by reference TRBV7-9 and TRBJ2-1, is DTGVSQNPRHKITKRGQNVTFRCDPISEHNRLYWYRQTLGQGPEFLTYFQNEAQLEKSRLLSDRFSAERPKGSFSTLEIQRTEQGDSAMYLCASSLIDYSSYNEQFFGPGTRLTVL.

The rearrangement joins TRBV5-1 to TRBJ2-1, with 10 nucleotides matching TRBD2. The CDR3 sequence is 19 residues long. Per germline, CDR1 SGHRS and CDR2 YFSETQ. V was pared by 0 bases and J by 4 bases, with 13 bases of the junction left unmatched. For the CDR3, the DNA is TGCGCCAGCAGCTTGGTAGGGACTAGCGTCCCCCTACTATACAATGAGCAGTTCTTC. The encoded protein is CASSLVGTSVPLLYNEQFF.

This sequence joins TRBV20-1 and TRBJ2-1, with D perhaps matching TRBD2 (6 bases). Trimming stripped 7 bases from V and 3 bases from J, with 16 bases between. The CDR3 is 14 residues long. CDR1 is DFQATT, CDR2 SNEGSKA, per germline (reference sequence). The CDR3 bases are TGCAGTGTTCGTTACGGGGGAAGCTACAATGAGCAGTTCTTC. Its translation is CSVRYGGSYNEQFF.

There are a few counts of this clonotype. This chain links TRBV6-2 or TRBV6-3 with TRBJ2-6, with a tentative D call TRBD2 (6 bases). The CDR3 has 15 residues. V was shortened by 5 bases and J by 3 bases, with 11 bases between the two germline ends. Per germline, CDR1 MNHEY and CDR2 SVGEGT. The CDR3 bases are TGTGCCAGCAGTCATCCAGCGGGTGGGGCCAACGTCCTGACTTTC. Encoded protein: CASSHPAGGANVLTF.

In its sample, this clonotype was seen many times. This rearrangement joins TRBV12-3 or TRBV12-4 to TRBJ2-7; tentative D call: TRBD1 (5 bases). There are 13 residues in the CDR3. Trimming took off 6 bases at V and 2 bases at J, with 11 bases between the two ends. The CDR3 protein is CASSLGHTYEQYF. CDR3 coding DNA: TGTGCCAGCAGCCTAGGACATACCTACGAGCAGTACTTC.

The chain uses TRBV3-1 and TRBJ2-7; D not certain. Germline loops: CDR1 LGHDT, CDR2 YNNKEL (reference sequence). The length of the CDR3 is 16 residues. The V end was cut by 2 bases, the J end by 2 bases, with 16 bases between. In DNA form, the CDR3 reads TGTGCCAGCAGCCAATACCCGGGCCCTGGACCCTACGAGCAGTACTTC. This encodes CASSQYPGPGPYEQYF.

This clonotype has ten or more counts. The chain recombines TRBV5-1 with TRBJ2-3; perhaps TRBD2 as D (6 bases). The germline V and J ends were trimmed by 4 bases and 4 bases, with 16 bases remaining between them. CDR1 and CDR2 (germline): SGHRS, YFSETQ. The CDR3 is 15 residues long. The CDR3 reads CASSLEGRLADTQYF. As DNA, the CDR3 is TGCGCCAGCAGCCTGGAGGGCAGGCTAGCAGATACGCAGTATTTT.

Regarding this clonotype: One end of the junction does not line up with germline, which may come from a read error. CDR3 in amino acids: CSARALAGQETQYF. CDR3 nucleotides: TGCAGTGCCAGAGCGCTAGCGGGACAAGAGACCCAGTACTTC. J is TRBJ2-5 and V is TRBV20-1; 9 bases align to TRBD2. Germline CDR1 and CDR2: DFQATT and SNEGSKA (reference sequence). The CDR3 is 14 amino acids.

A few counts support this clonotype. This chain joins TRBV11-2 and TRBJ2-3; 7 bases are a match to TRBD2. The CDR3 is made up of 16 amino acids. From germline, CDR1 is SGHAT and CDR2 FQNNGV. Losses at the gene ends were 3 bases for V and 2 bases for J; bases not matched to a gene: 8. Here the CDR3 DNA reads TGTGCCAGCAGCTTGCCCCAGGGAGGGTCCACAGATACGCAGTATTTT. Amino acids: CASSLPQGGSTDTQYF.

V is TRBV24-1 and J is TRBJ2-3, with a weak D call TRBD2 (7 bases). This CDR3 has 16 amino acids. Trimming pared 3 bases from V and 3 bases from J, leaving 15 bases between. CDR1 is KGHDR and CDR2 is SFDVKD in the germline V gene. The CDR3 is CATSDRTRGATDTQYF. Here the CDR3 DNA reads TGTGCCACCAGTGATAGAACCCGGGGGGCTACAGATACGCAGTATTTT.